The clone carrying this T cell receptor beta chain appeared many times. Its antigen is not known. A much larger clone is a single base away; this may be a read error. A second PCR, run for roughly 7 to 11 cycles, used a sample-barcoded 5' primer plus a J-beta primer mix. The authors tagged each cDNA molecule using a template-switch adaptor with 12 random nucleotides. TCRdb itself ran the 5' RACE reads through MiXCR, one entry per CDR3 protein. This table holds some 640,000 distinct CDR3 sequences, less than 35% found once. This sample was taken from a study of blood T cells in healthy people across ages. Study-level background: Capturing about one barcoded beta molecule per two T cells was achieved by template switching.

This CDR3 is built from 14 residues. Germline V gene sequence: CDR1 DFQATT, CDR2 SNEGSKA (reference sequence). A minimum of 6 micrograms of total RNA was extracted per sample. Study results and caveats: With donor CMV status unknown, expanded clonotype changes were possibly confounded.

The origin of this receptor is an elderly woman in good health. Material for sequencing was blood. The chain recombines TRBV20-1 with TRBJ2-6, with TRBD1 matching over 7 bases. DNA for the CDR3: TGCAGTGCTCCTACAGGGGCAGGGGCCAACGTCCGGACTTTC. Translation: CSAPTGAGANVRTF.